The sequence of this TCR beta chain was determined in a study of blood T cell repertoires in COVID-19 (dated by TCRdb to the early 2020s). About the full investigation: Samples from collaborators originated in the United States, Italy and Spain and spanned both the acute and convalescent phases of COVID-19. The prospective study material was composed of cDNA or gDNA derived from T cells, B-cell-depleted T cells, or PBMCs. The dataset comprised deeply sampled blood TCRbeta repertoires from subjects exposed to, actively infected with, or recovered from COVID-19. The repertoires were released in a freely available public database meant as a resource for research on the immune response to SARS-CoV-2. Samples were obtained from the ongoing ImmuneRACE study (first 160 participants) and from over a thousand subjects provided by 6 global collaborators. The sample metadata nearly always contained a de-identified subject ID, COVID-19 status, age in years and sex. Where available, HLA class I and class II types were taken from metadata supplied by the sample provider and were not determined by assay-based typing. Study-level results and caveats: Clinical and demographic metadata were provided uncurated, with the amount varying by source and participant.

As to this clone: Its antigen is not yet known. No base quality information exists; no much larger clone differs at one position.

The CDR3 sequence holds 15 residues, the cysteine and phenylalanine included. The only DNA kept is the CDR3, 45 bases in frame from the first base. The germline ends are 13 bases apart after V is trimmed by 1 base and J by 4 bases. As encoded in the germline V gene (reference sequence), CDR1 is SEHNR while CDR2 is FQNEAQ. TCRbeta CDR3 regions were amplified from genomic DNA by means of the immunoSEQ Assay, a bias-controlled multiplex PCR. The original methods were these. The number of nucleated cells in each sample was estimated by amplification of reference gene primers within the assay. Sequence reads were collapsed and filtered to measure the absolute abundance of every unique TCRbeta CDR3 rearrangement. For each sample, productive Simpson clonality was calculated as the square root of Simpson's diversity index across productive rearrangements. TCRdb stores this immuneACCESS table with in-frame sequences only. Part of the clones is absent; in the studies checked, under half of the shortfall reflects unresolved V genes, and no reason is known for the rest. The D gene and trimming were derived from the DNA, and the V and J assignments and clone size from that table. Recorded for this sample are 98,000 or so clones; 80% to 90% of them occurred a single time. Under 2.5% of the sample lies in the top ten.

Whole blood was collected in K2EDTA tubes by collaborating institutions according to the institutions' own protocols. Collaborator samples were shipped for TCRbeta analysis as frozen whole blood, isolated PBMCs, or DNA extracted from either sample type. The sequenced sample was peripheral blood. The chain was built from TRBV7-9 and TRBJ1-2, with the identity of the D gene unclear. This TCR was recovered from a human donor in a cohort sampled during active COVID-19. The bases read TGTGCCAGCAGCTTAGGCGGTGGCTCCTTCTATGGCTACACCTTC. Its translation is CASSLGGGSFYGYTF.